The rows below give T cell receptor beta chains drawn from one sample of a study of blood T cell repertoires in COVID-19. Method: immunoSEQ multiplex PCR; TCRdb's copy keeps in-frame clones and lacks some. Of approximately 260,000 clones detected, 79% appear once; the ten largest clones hold approximately 4%. Sequenced sample: peripheral blood. These receptors all come from a middle-aged woman with active or convalescent COVID-19. Both conserved end residues are part of each CDR3. A D gene is named only where the DNA matches it firmly. The size entry is marked missing in some rows and otherwise reads once, few, many or a size class.

TRBV12-5,TRBJ1-1,NA,NA,TGTGCTAGTGGCCGGGATTCTGTATGGAACACTGAAGCTTTCTTT,CASGRDSVWNTEAFF
TRBV27,TRBJ1-2,NA,NA,TGTGCCAGCAGTTTAGAGGGCAGGGGCTATGGCTACACCTTC,CASSLEGRGYGYTF
TRBV14,TRBJ2-1,few,NA,TGTGCCAGCAGCCAAGATGGCAGGCTTTACAATGAGCAGTTCTTC,CASSQDGRLYNEQFF
TRBV2,TRBJ1-6,few,NA,TGTGCCAGCAGTGACCGGAGAAATTCACCCCTCCACTTT,CASSDRRNSPLHF
TRBV9,TRBJ2-5,NA,NA,TGTGCCAGCAGCGTTGCCCCCATGAGGTCGGAGACCCAGTACTTC,CASSVAPMRSETQYF
TRBV11-2,TRBJ1-1,few,TRBD1,TGTGCCAGCAGCTTAGGGTCGCAGGGGGGTGTTTGGACTGAAGCTTTCTTT,CASSLGSQGGVWTEAFF
TRBV7-8,TRBJ2-4,once,TRBD2,TGTGCCAGCAGCTCGATACCGGGGGGAATTCAGTACTTC,CASSSIPGGIQYF
TRBV3-1/TRBV3-2,TRBJ1-1,NA,NA,TGTGCCAGCAGCCAAGTCGGTAACACTGAAGCTTTCTTT,CASSQVGNTEAFF
TRBV13,TRBJ1-3,NA,NA,TGTGCCAGCAGCTTAGCTCCGGGGGTCTCTGGAAACACCATATATTTT,CASSLAPGVSGNTIYF
TRBV7-3,TRBJ2-1,NA,TRBD1,TGTGCCAGCAGCTCTGGACAGGACCTTGGGTATGAGCAGTTCTTC,CASSSGQDLGYEQFF
TRBV5-1,TRBJ1-2,NA,NA,TGCGCCAGCAGCCCCAGCGGAGGGCCGTATGGCTACACCTTC,CASSPSGGPYGYTF
TRBV3-1/TRBV3-2,TRBJ2-1,NA,NA,TGTGCCAGCAGCCAAGATGTTCGCGGCAATGAGCAGTTCTTC,CASSQDVRGNEQFF
TRBV16,TRBJ1-2,few,NA,TGTGCCAGCAGCCAATACAGCTCTAACTATGGCTACACCTTC,CASSQYSSNYGYTF
TRBV5-4,TRBJ2-5,NA,NA,TGTGCCAGCAGCTTGGATGCGGGGAAGGGAGAGACCCAGTACTTC,CASSLDAGKGETQYF
TRBV2,TRBJ1-1,NA,TRBD1,TGTGCCAACGGACAGGGGGCAAACACTGAAGCTTTCTTT,CANGQGANTEAFF
TRBV3-1/TRBV3-2,TRBJ1-6,NA,NA,TGTGCCAGCAGCCAAGGGGGGGGCCAGAATTCACCCCTCCACTTT,CASSQGGGQNSPLHF
TRBV9,TRBJ1-4,NA,NA,TGTGCCAGCAGCCAGGCCCCCCAGGGTAATGAAAAACTGTTTTTT,CASSQAPQGNEKLFF
TRBV5-4,TRBJ2-3,NA,NA,TGTGCCAGCAGCTTCAGGCGGGGTCCAGATACGCAGTATTTT,CASSFRRGPDTQYF
TRBV5-6,TRBJ1-3,NA,NA,TGTGCCAGCAGCTTTAATCCAGGGGCTGGAAACACCATATATTTT,CASSFNPGAGNTIYF
TRBV12-3/TRBV12-4,TRBJ1-1,NA,NA,TGTGCCAGCAGTTCCGGGGTTTCCACTGAAGCTTTCTTT,CASSSGVSTEAFF
TRBV28,TRBJ1-4,NA,TRBD1,TGTGCCAGCAGTTTAGAAACAGGGGGTAATGAAAAACTGTTTTTT,CASSLETGGNEKLFF
TRBV18,TRBJ1-2,NA,TRBD1,TGTGCCAGCTCACCAGCCCTGACAGGGGGAGGCTATGGCTACACCTTC,CASSPALTGGGYGYTF
TRBV1,TRBJ2-2,NA,NA,TGCACCAGCAGCGAATACAGGGACACAAACACCGGGGAGCTGTTTTTT,CTSSEYRDTNTGELFF
TRBV11-2,TRBJ2-1,NA,NA,TGTGCCAGCAGCTCAGAGGGGAGGAGCTCCTACAATGAGCAGTTCTTC,CASSSEGRSSYNEQFF
TRBV6-5,TRBJ1-2,NA,NA,TGTGCCAGCCTCCCGGCGGGGGCTGGTGGCTACACCTTC,CASLPAGAGGYTF
TRBV5-1,TRBJ1-6,NA,TRBD1,TGCGCCAGCAGCTTGAAGGGCCAGGGGGGATCACCCCTCCACTTT,CASSLKGQGGSPLHF
TRBV29-1,TRBJ1-6,NA,NA,TGCAGCGTTGAAGACTCTAATTCACCCCTCCACTTT,CSVEDSNSPLHF
TRBV2,TRBJ1-2,NA,TRBD1,TGTGCCAGCAGTGTTACAGGGGTCTATGGCTACACCTTC,CASSVTGVYGYTF
TRBV7-9,TRBJ2-7,NA,TRBD1,TGTGCCAGCAGCCGCGCAGGTTTGGGACAGAGCTCCTACGAGCAGTACTTC,CASSRAGLGQSSYEQYF
TRBV6-5,TRBJ1-1,NA,NA,TGTGCCAGCAGTCAGAGGCACTCCATCACTGAAGCTTTCTTT,CASSQRHSITEAFF
TRBV7-9,TRBJ1-2,few,NA,TGTGCCAGCAGTCCATCCTACTACTATGGCTACACCTTC,CASSPSYYYGYTF